A single sample gave rise to the 12 T cell receptor beta chains below, sequenced in a study of blood T cell repertoires in COVID-19. Only in-frame clones appear in the TCRdb table, and some are missing; sequencing was by immunoSEQ multiplex PCR. The data contain 300,000 to 400,000 clones, approximately 83% of them seen just once; the ten biggest clones take up approximately 4.4%. The sequenced sample was PBMCs or T cells enriched from blood (not recorded which). The receptors come from a woman aged 40-49 years with acute COVID-19.

The chain is built from TRBV12-3 or TRBV12-4 and TRBJ2-7, with D uncertain. V was pared by 6 bases and J by 2 bases, with 8 bases between. CDR3 length equals 12 residues. The DNA of the CDR3 is TGTGCCAGCAGGAGAAGTGCCTACGAGCAGTACTTC. This codes for CASRRSAYEQYF.

This chain uses TRBV7-9 with TRBJ1-1; 8 bases align to TRBD1. The CDR3 totals 15 residues. J was trimmed by 10 bases and V by 2 bases; bases with no gene match: 12. CDR1 and CDR2 from the germline V gene are SEHNR and FQNEAQ (reference sequence). The CDR3 is CASSLLRPTGTGAFF. Here the CDR3 DNA reads TGTGCCAGCAGCTTATTAAGACCGACCGGGACAGGAGCTTTCTTT.

This clone came up a few times. The chain joins TRBV19 to TRBJ2-3, with 8 bases identical to TRBD2. This CDR3 contains 16 residues. Germline V CDR1 and CDR2: LNHDA, SQIVND (reference sequence). J gave up 0 bases and V 5 bases, and 7 bases lay outside the gene matches. As DNA, the CDR3 is TGTGCCAGTAGTGACTTCGCGGGGGGTAGCACAGATACGCAGTATTTT. This sequence encodes CASSDFAGGSTDTQYF. The full variable domain, in which reference TRBV19 and TRBJ2-3 provide the parts outside the CDR3, is DGGITQSPKYLFRKEGQNVTLSCEQNLNHDAMYWYRQDPGQGLRLIYYSQIVNDFQKGDIAEGYSVSREKKESFPLTVTSAQKNPTAFYLCASSDFAGGSTDTQYFGPGTRLTVL.

V usage is TRBV6-5 and J usage is TRBJ1-1; no firm D call. The CDR3 consists of 15 residues. Germline V lookup: CDR1 MNHEY, CDR2 SVGAGI. The V gene lost 4 bases and the J gene lost 2 bases, with 14 bases spanning the gap. The CDR3 nucleotides read TGTGCCAGCAGTTTTTATCGGTCTCCCAACACTGAAGCTTTCTTT. Protein: CASSFYRSPNTEAFF.

J is TRBJ2-3 and V is TRBV18, with 7 nucleotides matching TRBD2. The germline CDR1 and CDR2 sequences are KGHSH and LQKENI. Trimming took 3 bases from V and 2 from J; bases not matched to a gene: 2. The CDR3 consists of 14 residues. CDR3 coding DNA: TGTGCCAGCTCACCTACTAGCGACACAGATACGCAGTATTTT. This sequence encodes CASSPTSDTDTQYF.

This chain links TRBV10-3 with TRBJ2-1; 10 bases fit TRBD1. V lost 10 bases, J lost 9 bases, and 6 bases stayed unmatched. CDR1 is ENHRY, CDR2 SYGVKD, per germline. This CDR3 is 12 amino acids long. The CDR3 protein is CASRTGGGEQFF. DNA of the CDR3: TGTGCCAGCCGGACAGGGGGAGGTGAGCAGTTCTTC.

This sequence joins TRBV4-3 and TRBJ1-1; D is ambiguous. CDR3 length equals 15 residues. Between the trimmed V and J ends, which lost 5 bases and 1 base, there was a span of 14 bases. Germline loops: CDR1 LGHNA, CDR2 YSLEER. The CDR3 loop reads CASSARFTENTEAFF. DNA for the CDR3: TGCGCCAGCAGCGCGCGATTCACAGAGAACACTGAAGCTTTCTTT.

The rearrangement links TRBV7-2 to TRBJ2-6; 9 bases map to TRBD1. There are 15 residues in the CDR3. Germline CDR1 reads SGHTA; CDR2 reads FQGNSA. V lost 9 bases to trimming and J lost 2 bases; unmatched junction nucleotides: 5. The CDR3 DNA follows: TGTGCCAGTGGACAGGGGCTAACTGGGGCCAACGTCCTGACTTTC. This encodes CASGQGLTGANVLTF.

The rearrangement links TRBV12-3 or TRBV12-4 to TRBJ2-3; tentatively, D is TRBD1 (6 bases). CDR3 size: 12 residues. With 5 bases removed from V and 14 bases from J, the gap between germline ends came to 17 bases. CDR3 amino acids: CASSAGQRGRYF. CDR3 coding DNA: TGTGCCAGCAGTGCCGGACAGCGCGGTCGGTATTTT.

The chain links TRBV15 to TRBJ1-3; TRBD1 might be the D (6 bases). Between the trimmed V and J ends, which lost 0 bases and 3 bases, there was a span of 21 bases. This CDR3 is built from 19 residues. Germline CDR1 LNHNV, CDR2 YYDKDF (reference sequence). The CDR3: CATSREVRPTGGFGNTIYF. The CDR3 coding sequence is TGTGCCACCAGCAGAGAAGTAAGACCGACAGGAGGCTTTGGAAACACCATATATTTT.

The chain is built from TRBV3-1 (or the pseudogene TRBV3-2) and TRBJ1-6; D is perhaps TRBD1 (6 bases). Germline CDR1 LGHDT, CDR2 YNNKEL (reference sequence). Trimming cost V 1 base and J 7 bases, with 11 bases left between them. The CDR3 sequence is 15 residues long. This chain's CDR3 is CASSQVQGSNSPLHF. The DNA for the CDR3 is TGTGCCAGCAGCCAAGTCCAGGGGAGCAATTCACCCCTCCACTTT.

This clone has a single count. The chain links TRBV27 to TRBJ1-2, with D possibly TRBD1 on 6 matching bases. CDR3 size: 12 residues. The V gene lost 2 bases and the J gene lost 8 bases, with 9 bases spanning the gap. Germline V CDR1 and CDR2: MNHEY, SMNVEV (reference sequence). CDR3: CASSLGGGGYTF. The CDR3 coding sequence is TGTGCCAGCAGTTTAGGGGGGGGCGGCTACACCTTC.